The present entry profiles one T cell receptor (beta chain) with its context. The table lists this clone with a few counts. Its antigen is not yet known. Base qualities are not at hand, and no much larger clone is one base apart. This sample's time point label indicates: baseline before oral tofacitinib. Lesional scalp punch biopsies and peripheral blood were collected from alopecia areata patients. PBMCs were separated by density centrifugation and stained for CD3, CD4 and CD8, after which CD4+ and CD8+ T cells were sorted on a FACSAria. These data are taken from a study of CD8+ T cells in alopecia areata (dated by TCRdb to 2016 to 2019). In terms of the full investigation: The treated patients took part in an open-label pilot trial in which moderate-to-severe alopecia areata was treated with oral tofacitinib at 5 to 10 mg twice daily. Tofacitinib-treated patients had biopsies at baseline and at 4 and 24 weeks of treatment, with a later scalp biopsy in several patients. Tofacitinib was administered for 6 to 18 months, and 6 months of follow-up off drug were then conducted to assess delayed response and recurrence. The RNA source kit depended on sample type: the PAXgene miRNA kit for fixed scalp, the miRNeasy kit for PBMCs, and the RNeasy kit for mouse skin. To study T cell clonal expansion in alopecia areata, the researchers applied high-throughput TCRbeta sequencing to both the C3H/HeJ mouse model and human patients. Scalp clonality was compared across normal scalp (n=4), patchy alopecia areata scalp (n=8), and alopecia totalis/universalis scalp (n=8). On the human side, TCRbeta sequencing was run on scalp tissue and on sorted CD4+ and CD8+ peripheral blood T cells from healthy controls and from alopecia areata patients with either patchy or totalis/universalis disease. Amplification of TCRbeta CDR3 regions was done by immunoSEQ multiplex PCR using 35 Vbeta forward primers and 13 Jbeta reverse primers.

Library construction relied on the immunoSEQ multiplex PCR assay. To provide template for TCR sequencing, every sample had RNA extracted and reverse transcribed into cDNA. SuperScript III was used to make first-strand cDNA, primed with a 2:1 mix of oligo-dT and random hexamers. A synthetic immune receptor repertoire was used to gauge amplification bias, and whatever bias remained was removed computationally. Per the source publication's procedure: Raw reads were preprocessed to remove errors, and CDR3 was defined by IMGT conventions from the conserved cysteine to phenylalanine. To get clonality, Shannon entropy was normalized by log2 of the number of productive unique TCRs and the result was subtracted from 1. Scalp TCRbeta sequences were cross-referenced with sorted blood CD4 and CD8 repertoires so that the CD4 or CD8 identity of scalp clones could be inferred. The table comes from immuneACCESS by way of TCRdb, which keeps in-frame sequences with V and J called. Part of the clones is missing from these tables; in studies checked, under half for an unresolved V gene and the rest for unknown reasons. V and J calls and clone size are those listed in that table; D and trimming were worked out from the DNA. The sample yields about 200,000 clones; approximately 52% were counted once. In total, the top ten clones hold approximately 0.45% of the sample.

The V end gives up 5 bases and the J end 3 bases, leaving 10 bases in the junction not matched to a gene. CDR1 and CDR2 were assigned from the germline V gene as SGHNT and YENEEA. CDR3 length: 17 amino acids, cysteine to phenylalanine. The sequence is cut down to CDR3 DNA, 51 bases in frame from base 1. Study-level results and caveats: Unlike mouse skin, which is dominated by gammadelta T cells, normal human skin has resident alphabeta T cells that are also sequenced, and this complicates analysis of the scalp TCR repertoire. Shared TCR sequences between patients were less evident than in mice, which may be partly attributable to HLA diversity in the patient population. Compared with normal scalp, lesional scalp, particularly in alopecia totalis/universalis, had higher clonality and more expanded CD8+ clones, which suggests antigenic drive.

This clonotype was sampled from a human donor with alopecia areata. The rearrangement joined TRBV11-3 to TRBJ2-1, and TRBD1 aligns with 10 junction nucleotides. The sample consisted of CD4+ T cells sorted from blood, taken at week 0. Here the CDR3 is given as CASSKTKTGGFYNEQFF. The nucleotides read TGTGCCAGCAGCAAAACGAAGACAGGGGGCTTCTACAATGAGCAGTTCTTC.